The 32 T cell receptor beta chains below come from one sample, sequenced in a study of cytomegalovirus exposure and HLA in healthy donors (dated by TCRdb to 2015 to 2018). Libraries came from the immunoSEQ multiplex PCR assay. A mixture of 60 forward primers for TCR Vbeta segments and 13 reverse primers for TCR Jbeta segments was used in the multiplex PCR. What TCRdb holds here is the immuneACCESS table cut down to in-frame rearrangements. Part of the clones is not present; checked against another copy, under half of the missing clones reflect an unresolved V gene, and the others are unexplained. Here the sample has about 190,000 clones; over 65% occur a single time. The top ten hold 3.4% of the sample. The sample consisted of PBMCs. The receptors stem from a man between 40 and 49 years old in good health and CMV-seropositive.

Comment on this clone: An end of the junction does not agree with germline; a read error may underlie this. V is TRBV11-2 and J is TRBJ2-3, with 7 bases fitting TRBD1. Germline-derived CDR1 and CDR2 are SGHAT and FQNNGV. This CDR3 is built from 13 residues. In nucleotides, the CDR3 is TGTGCCAGCAGCCCACCCCGACAGGGTCCTAGCAATTTT. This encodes CASSPPRQGPSNF. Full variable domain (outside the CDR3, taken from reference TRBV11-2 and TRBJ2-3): EAGVAQSPRYKIIEKRQSVAFWCNPISGHATLYWYQQILGQGPKLLIQFQNNGVVDDSQLPKDRFSAERLKGVDSTLKIQPAKLEDSAVYLCASSPPRQGPSNFGPGTRLTVL.

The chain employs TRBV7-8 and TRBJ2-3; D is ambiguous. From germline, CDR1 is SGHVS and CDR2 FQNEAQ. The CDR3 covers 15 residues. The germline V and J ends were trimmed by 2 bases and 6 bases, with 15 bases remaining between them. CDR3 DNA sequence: TGTGCCAGCAGCTTAATGGTGGGCTCGTCCGATACGCAGTATTTT. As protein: CASSLMVGSSDTQYF.

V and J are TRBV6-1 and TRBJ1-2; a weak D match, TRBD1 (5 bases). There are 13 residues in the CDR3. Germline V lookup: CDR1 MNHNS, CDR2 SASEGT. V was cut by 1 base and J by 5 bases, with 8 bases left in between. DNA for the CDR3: TGTGCCAGCAGTGAAGGAGACAGTTATGGCTACACCTTC. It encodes CASSEGDSYGYTF.

The CDR3 spells CASSLGAGEGDTQYF. In DNA, the CDR3 is TGTGCCAGCAGCTTAGGCGCGGGGGAGGGAGATACGCAGTATTTT. The chain employs TRBV13 and TRBJ2-3, with 7 bases matching TRBD2. V was pared by 0 bases and J by 5 bases, with 5 bases of the junction left unmatched. The CDR3 sequence is 15 residues long. From germline, CDR1 is PRHDT and CDR2 FYEKMQ (reference sequence).

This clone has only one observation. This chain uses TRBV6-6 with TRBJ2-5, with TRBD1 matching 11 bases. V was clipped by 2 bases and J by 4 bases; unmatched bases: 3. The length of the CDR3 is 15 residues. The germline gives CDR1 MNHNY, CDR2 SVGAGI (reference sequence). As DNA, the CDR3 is TGTGCCAGCAGTTACCGGGGACAGGGGGTAGAGACCCAGTACTTC. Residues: CASSYRGQGVETQYF.

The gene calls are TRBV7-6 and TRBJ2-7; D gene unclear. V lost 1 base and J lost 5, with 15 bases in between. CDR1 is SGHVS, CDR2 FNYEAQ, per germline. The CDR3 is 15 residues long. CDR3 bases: TGTGCCAGCAGCTTAGAACCCCGCCTTAAGCACGAGCAGTACTTC. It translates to CASSLEPRLKHEQYF.

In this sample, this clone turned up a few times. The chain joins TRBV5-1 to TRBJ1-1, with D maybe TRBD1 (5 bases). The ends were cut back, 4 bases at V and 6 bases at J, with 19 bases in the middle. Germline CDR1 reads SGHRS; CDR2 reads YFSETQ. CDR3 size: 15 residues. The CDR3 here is CASSPLGGAGAEAFF. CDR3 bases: TGCGCCAGCAGCCCTCTGGGGGGAGCGGGGGCTGAAGCTTTCTTT.

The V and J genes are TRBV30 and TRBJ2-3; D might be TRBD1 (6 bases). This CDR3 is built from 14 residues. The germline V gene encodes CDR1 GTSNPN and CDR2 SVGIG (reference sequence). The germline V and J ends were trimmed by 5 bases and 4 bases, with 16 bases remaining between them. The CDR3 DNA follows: TGTGCCTGGGGGGGCAGGTTCGACGCAGATACGCAGTATTTT. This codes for CAWGGRFDADTQYF.

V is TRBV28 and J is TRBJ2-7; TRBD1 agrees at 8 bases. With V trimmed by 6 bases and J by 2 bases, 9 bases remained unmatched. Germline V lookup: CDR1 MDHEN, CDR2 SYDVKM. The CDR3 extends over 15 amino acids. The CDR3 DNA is TGTGCCAGCAGCCTGACAACAGGGGGGACCTACGAGCAGTACTTC. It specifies CASSLTTGGTYEQYF.

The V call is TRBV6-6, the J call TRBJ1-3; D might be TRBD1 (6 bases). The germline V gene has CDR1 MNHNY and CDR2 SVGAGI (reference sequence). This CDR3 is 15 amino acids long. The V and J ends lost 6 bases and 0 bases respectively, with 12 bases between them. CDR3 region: CASRLDSFSGNTIYF. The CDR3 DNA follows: TGTGCCAGCAGACTGGACAGCTTCTCTGGAAACACCATATATTTT.

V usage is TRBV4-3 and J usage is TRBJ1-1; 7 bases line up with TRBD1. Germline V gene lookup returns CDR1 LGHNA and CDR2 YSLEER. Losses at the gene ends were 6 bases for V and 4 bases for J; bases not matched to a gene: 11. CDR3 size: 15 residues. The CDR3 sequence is CASRHPARGLTEAFF. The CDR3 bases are TGCGCCAGCAGACACCCAGCAAGGGGGCTCACTGAAGCTTTCTTT.

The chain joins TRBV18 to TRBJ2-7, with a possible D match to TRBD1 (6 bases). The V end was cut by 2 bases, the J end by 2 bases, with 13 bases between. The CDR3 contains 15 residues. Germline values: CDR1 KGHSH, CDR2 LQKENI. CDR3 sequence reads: CASSPEGVYAYEQYF. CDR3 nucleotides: TGTGCCAGCTCACCAGAGGGGGTTTATGCCTACGAGCAGTACTTC.

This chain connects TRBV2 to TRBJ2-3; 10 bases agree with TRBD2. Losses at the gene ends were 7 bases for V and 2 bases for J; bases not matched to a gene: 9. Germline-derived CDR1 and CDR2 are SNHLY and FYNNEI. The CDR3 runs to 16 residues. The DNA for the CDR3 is TGTGCCAGCACTCGAAGACTAGCGGGCTCCACAGATACGCAGTATTTT. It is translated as CASTRRLAGSTDTQYF.

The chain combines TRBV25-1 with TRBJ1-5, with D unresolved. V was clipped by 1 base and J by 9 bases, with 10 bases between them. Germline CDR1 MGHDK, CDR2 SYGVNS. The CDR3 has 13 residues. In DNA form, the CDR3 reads TGTGCCAGCAGTGAATCAGCAGCAGGGCCCCAGCATTTT. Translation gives CASSESAAGPQHF.

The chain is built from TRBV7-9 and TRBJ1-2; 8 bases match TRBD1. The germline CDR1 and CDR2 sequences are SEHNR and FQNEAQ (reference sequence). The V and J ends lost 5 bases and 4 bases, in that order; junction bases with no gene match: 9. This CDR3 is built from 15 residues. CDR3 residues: CASSRVGTGSYGYTF. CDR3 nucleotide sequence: TGTGCCAGCAGCCGAGTAGGGACAGGCTCCTATGGCTACACCTTC.

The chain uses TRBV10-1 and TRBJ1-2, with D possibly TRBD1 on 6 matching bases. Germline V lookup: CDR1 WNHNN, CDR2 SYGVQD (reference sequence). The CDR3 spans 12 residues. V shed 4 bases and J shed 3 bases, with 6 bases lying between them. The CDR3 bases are TGCGCCAGCAGTGCAGGGGACTATGGCTACACCTTC. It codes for CASSAGDYGYTF.

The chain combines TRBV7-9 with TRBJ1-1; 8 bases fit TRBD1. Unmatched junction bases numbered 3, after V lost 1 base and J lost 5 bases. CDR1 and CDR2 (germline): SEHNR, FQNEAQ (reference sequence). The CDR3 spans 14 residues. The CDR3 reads CASSLEQGGTEAFF. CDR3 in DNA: TGTGCCAGCAGCTTAGAACAGGGGGGAACTGAAGCTTTCTTT. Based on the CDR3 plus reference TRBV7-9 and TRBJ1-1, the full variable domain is DTGVSQNPRHKITKRGQNVTFRCDPISEHNRLYWYRQTLGQGPEFLTYFQNEAQLEKSRLLSDRFSAERPKGSFSTLEIQRTEQGDSAMYLCASSLEQGGTEAFFGQGTRLTVV.

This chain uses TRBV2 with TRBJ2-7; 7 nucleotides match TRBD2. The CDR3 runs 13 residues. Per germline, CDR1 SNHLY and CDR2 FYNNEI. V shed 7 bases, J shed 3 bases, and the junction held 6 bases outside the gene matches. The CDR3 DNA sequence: TGTGCCAGCACCCGGGAGGTGGGCTACGAGCAGTACTTC. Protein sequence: CASTREVGYEQYF.

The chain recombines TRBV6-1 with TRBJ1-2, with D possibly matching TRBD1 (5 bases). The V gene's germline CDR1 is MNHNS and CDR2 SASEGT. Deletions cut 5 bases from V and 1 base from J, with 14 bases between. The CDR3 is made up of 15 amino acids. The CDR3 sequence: CASSSDRARNYGYTF. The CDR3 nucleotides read TGTGCCAGCAGTTCCGACAGAGCCCGTAACTATGGCTACACCTTC.

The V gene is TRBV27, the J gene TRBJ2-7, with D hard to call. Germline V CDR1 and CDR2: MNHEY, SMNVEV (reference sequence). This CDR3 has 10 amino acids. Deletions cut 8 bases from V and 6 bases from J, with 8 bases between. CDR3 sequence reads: CASGLVEQYF. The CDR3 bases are TGTGCCAGCGGGCTCGTCGAGCAGTACTTC.

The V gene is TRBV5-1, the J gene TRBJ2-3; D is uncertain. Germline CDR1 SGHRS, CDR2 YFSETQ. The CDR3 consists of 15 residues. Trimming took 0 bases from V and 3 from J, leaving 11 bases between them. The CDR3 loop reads CASSLAPLRTDTQYF. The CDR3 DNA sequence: TGCGCCAGCAGCTTGGCCCCACTAAGAACAGATACGCAGTATTTT.

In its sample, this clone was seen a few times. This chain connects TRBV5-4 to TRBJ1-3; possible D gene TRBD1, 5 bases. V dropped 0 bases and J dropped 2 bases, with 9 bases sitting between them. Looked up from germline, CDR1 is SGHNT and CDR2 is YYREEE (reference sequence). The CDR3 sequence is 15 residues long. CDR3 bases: TGTGCCAGCAGCTTGGGGGGCCAGACTGGAAACACCATATATTTT. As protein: CASSLGGQTGNTIYF.

DNA for the CDR3: TGTGCCAGCAGCTTTGGGGCGGGGCTCGGGCTAGAGACCCAGTACTTC. Translated, it gives CASSFGAGLGLETQYF. The gene calls are TRBV7-8 and TRBJ2-5; maybe TRBD2 (6 bases). Germline values: CDR1 SGHVS, CDR2 FQNEAQ. V dropped 3 bases and J dropped 4 bases, with 18 bases sitting between them. This CDR3 spans 16 amino acids.

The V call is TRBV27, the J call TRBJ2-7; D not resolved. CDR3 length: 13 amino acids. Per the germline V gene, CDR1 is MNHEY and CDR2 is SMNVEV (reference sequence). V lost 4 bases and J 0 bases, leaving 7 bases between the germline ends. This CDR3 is CASSSSTSYEQYF. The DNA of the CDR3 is TGTGCCAGCAGTTCCTCTACCTCCTACGAGCAGTACTTC.

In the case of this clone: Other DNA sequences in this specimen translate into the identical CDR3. This CDR3 reads CASSYSGQNYGYTF. The CDR3 nucleotides read TGTGCCAGCAGTTACTCCGGACAAAACTATGGCTACACCTTC. This chain uses TRBV6-5 with TRBJ1-2, with D possibly being TRBD1 (5 bases). Germline V CDR1 and CDR2: MNHEY, SVGAGI. V was cut by 0 bases and J by 2 bases, with 7 bases left in between. CDR3 length: 14 amino acids.

The CDR3 here is CAWSRDRGTGELFF. CDR3 DNA sequence: TGTGCCTGGAGTCGGGACAGGGGTACCGGGGAGCTGTTTTTT. The J gene is TRBJ2-2, the V gene TRBV30, with TRBD1 matching over 10 bases. CDR1 and CDR2 from the germline V gene are GTSNPN and SVGIG (reference sequence). CDR3 length: 14 residues. The ends lost 2 bases at V and 5 bases at J; junction bases unmatched: 2.

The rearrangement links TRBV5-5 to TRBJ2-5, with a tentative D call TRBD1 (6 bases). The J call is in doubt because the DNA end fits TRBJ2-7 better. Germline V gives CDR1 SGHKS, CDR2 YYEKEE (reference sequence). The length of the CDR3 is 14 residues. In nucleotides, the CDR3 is TGTGCCAGCAGCCCCGACACAGGGTCCTACGAGCAGTACTTC. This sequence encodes CASSPDTGSYEQYF.

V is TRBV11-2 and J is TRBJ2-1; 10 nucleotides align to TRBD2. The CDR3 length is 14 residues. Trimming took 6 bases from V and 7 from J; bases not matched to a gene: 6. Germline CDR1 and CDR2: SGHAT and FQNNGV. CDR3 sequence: CASRGPAGGNEQFF. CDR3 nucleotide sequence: TGTGCCAGCAGAGGGCCAGCGGGGGGGAATGAGCAGTTCTTC.

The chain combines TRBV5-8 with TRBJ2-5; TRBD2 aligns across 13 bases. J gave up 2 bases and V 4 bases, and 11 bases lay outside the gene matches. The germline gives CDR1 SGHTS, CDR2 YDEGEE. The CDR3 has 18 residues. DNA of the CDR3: TGTGCCAGCAGCCACGGACTAGCGGGAGTCCCTCTTCAAGAGACCCAGTACTTC. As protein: CASSHGLAGVPLQETQYF.

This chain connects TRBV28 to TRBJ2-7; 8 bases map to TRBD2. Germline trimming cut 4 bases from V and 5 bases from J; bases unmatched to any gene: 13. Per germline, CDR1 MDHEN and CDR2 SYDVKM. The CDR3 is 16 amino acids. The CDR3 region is CASSSNRLAGLDEQYF. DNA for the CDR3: TGTGCCAGCAGTTCGAATAGGCTAGCGGGTCTCGACGAGCAGTACTTC.

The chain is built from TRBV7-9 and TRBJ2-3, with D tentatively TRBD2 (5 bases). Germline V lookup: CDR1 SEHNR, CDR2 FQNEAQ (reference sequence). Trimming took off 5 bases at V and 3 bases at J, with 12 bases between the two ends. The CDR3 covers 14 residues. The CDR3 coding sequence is TGTGCCAGCAGCGGCACACTAGGGACAGATACGCAGTATTTT. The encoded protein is CASSGTLGTDTQYF.

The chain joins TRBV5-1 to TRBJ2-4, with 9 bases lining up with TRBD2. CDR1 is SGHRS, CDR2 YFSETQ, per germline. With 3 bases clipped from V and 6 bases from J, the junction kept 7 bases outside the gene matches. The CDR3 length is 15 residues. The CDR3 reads CASSYTGTSSNIQYF. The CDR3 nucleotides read TGCGCCAGCAGCTACACCGGGACTAGCTCAAACATTCAGTACTTC. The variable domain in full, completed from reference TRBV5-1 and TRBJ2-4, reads KAGVTQTPRYLIKTRGQQVTLSCSPISGHRSVSWYQQTPGQGLQFLFEYFSETQRNKGNFPGRFSGRQFSNSRSEMNVSTLELGDSALYLCASSYTGTSSNIQYFGAGTRLSVL.